This T cell receptor (beta chain) was sequenced during a study of siplizumab effects on memory and regulatory T cells. Findings and limits, study-wide: Most proliferating CD4+ or CD8+ clones, roughly 75-97%, had no naive or memory assignment. Proliferating siplizumab-culture Treg suppressive function went unconfirmed.

Per-sample assaying covered 85,000 to 100,000 TCR templates. TCRdb keeps only in-frame clones here, not all; method: immunoSEQ multiplex PCR. The data contain 100,000 or so clones, 85% to 95% of them singletons. The CDR3 has 14 amino acids. The ends were cut back, 6 bases at V and 4 bases at J, with 13 bases in the middle. Germline V gene data show CDR1 as MNHEY and CDR2 as SMNVEV (reference sequence). Points on this clone: Its antigen is not known.

This sequence was found in a human donor in good health. V and J are TRBV27 and TRBJ1-5, with D maybe TRBD1 (5 bases). Material for sequencing was non-Treg CD4+ T cells sorted from blood. CDR3 nucleotides: TGTGCCAGCAGCTCCTGGCGGGGGAATCAGCCCCAGCATTTT. It is translated as CASSSWRGNQPQHF.